This paragraph reports one TCR beta chain. Profiled with immunoSEQ multiplex PCR; TCRdb holds only in-frame clones, not every one. The sample has approximately 160,000 clones; around 81% are singletons. The V end was cut by 6 bases, the J end by 1 base, with 13 bases between. The CDR3 contains 14 residues. Germline CDR1 and CDR2: WSHSY and SAAADI. The source of the sample is a study of blood T cell repertoires in COVID-19. This chain connects TRBV10-2 to TRBJ2-7; TRBD1 might be the D (5 bases). The sequence derives from a man aged 35-49 years who had recovered from COVID-19. What was sequenced was PBMCs or T cells enriched from blood (not recorded which). The CDR3 DNA is TGCGCCAGCAGGTTCGGCCAGGGTTCCTACGAGCAGTACGTC. Translating gives CASRFGQGSYEQYV.